The rows below give T cell receptor beta chains drawn from one sample of a study of T cells after yellow fever vaccination. Each CDR3 protein gets one entry after TCRdb re-called the 5' RACE reads with MiXCR. The data contain under 600,000 distinct CDR3 sequences, 13% of them singletons. The specimen was PBMCs, collected on the day of the yellow fever booster vaccination. These receptor sequences come from a man aged 25-40 years who received the YFV17D yellow fever vaccine. The CDR3 runs from the conserved cysteine through the conserved F or W. Fields, in order: V gene, J gene, clone size, D gene, CDR3 protein, CDR3 DNA. A D gene is named only where the DNA matches it firmly. The size entry is marked missing in some rows and otherwise reads once, few, many or a size class.

>TRBV5-1|TRBJ2-5|few|NA
CASTPRPGAETQYF
TGCGCCAGCACCCCCCGGCCCGGTGCTGAGACCCAGTACTTC
>TRBV28|TRBJ1-3|NA|TRBD1
CASSFGTVSGNTIYF
TGTGCCAGCAGTTTTGGGACAGTCTCTGGAAACACCATATATTTT
>TRBV12-3/TRBV12-4|TRBJ1-5|NA|NA
CASSYGQRNQPQHF
TGTGCCAGCAGTTATGGACAGCGAAATCAGCCCCAGCATTTT
>TRBV27|TRBJ1-5|few|TRBD1
CASSSRRGQGGNQPQHF
TGTGCCAGCAGTTCGCGCAGGGGGCAAGGAGGCAATCAGCCCCAGCATTTT
>TRBV7-2|TRBJ2-1|many|TRBD2
CASSVGTGLYNEQFF
TGTGCCAGCAGCGTAGGAACGGGACTATACAATGAGCAGTTCTTC
>TRBV24-1|TRBJ2-1|NA|TRBD2
CATSDFRSGMYNEQFF
TGTGCCACCAGTGATTTTAGAAGCGGGATGTACAATGAGCAGTTCTTC
>TRBV5-1|TRBJ2-1|NA|NA
CASSQPWDGANEQFF
TGCGCCAGCAGCCAACCCTGGGACGGTGCCAATGAGCAGTTCTTC
>TRBV28|TRBJ2-2|NA|NA
CSSRTTAGELFF
TGTTCTTCCCGGACCACGGCCGGGGAGCTGTTTTTT
>TRBV20-1|TRBJ2-1|NA|TRBD1
CSARNDRDRRYNEQFF
TGCAGTGCTAGAAACGACCGGGACAGACGATACAATGAGCAGTTCTTC
>TRBV5-1|TRBJ1-2|NA|TRBD1
CASSFGQGSNYGYTF
TGCGCCAGCAGCTTCGGACAGGGCTCTAACTATGGCTACACCTTC
>TRBV6-2/TRBV6-3|TRBJ2-7|many|TRBD1
CASRPGTAYEQYF
TGTGCCAGCAGACCCGGGACAGCCTACGAGCAGTACTTC
>TRBV7-2|TRBJ2-1|few|NA
CASSLEWGTNEQFF
TGTGCCAGCAGCCTAGAGTGGGGGACGAATGAGCAGTTCTTC
>TRBV20-1|TRBJ2-1|few|NA
CSASLNYNEQFF
TGCAGTGCTAGTCTTAACTACAATGAGCAGTTCTTC
>TRBV7-6|TRBJ2-3|NA|NA
CASSMGRGTDTRYF
TGTGCCAGCAGCATGGGGCGGGGCACAGATACGCGGTATTTT
>TRBV28|TRBJ2-3|few|NA
CASSPYTFPTQYF
TGTGCCAGCAGTCCTTATACCTTCCCTACGCAGTATTTT
>TRBV6-2/TRBV6-3|TRBJ2-1|few|NA
CASKELGEWNEQFF
TGTGCCAGCAAAGAGTTGGGGGAGTGGAATGAGCAGTTCTTC
>TRBV20-1|TRBJ2-5|few|TRBD2
CSAGGGKIQETQYF
TGCAGTGCTGGCGGGGGGAAAATCCAAGAGACCCAGTACTTC
>TRBV29-1|TRBJ1-1|few|NA
CSVYGTKGTEAFF
TGCAGCGTTTACGGGACGAAGGGCACTGAAGCTTTCTTT
>TRBV20-1|TRBJ1-2|few|TRBD1
CSARTGALIYGYTF
TGCAGTGCTAGAACAGGGGCGCTAATCTATGGCTACACCTTC
>TRBV6-5|TRBJ2-7|NA|NA
CASSYSPGEQYF
TGTGCCAGCAGTTACTCGCCGGGGGAGCAGTACTTC
>TRBV3-1|TRBJ2-1|NA|TRBD2
CASDPGSGSPRDEQFF
TGTGCCAGCGACCCCGGCAGCGGGAGTCCCCGGGATGAGCAGTTCTTC
>TRBV7-3|TRBJ2-5|many|NA
CASSLSGGETQYF
TGTGCCAGCAGCTTATCCGGGGGAGAGACCCAGTACTTC
>TRBV25-1|TRBJ1-6|NA|NA
CASCHGEVKNSPLHF
TGTGCCAGCTGCCATGGTGAAGTGAAAAATTCACCCCTCCACTTT
>TRBV6-2/TRBV6-3|TRBJ2-5|few|NA
CASSRTQRDQETQYF
TGTGCCAGCTCACGAACCCAGCGGGACCAAGAGACCCAGTACTTC
>TRBV20-1|TRBJ2-7|NA|TRBD1
CSATRTGGHEQYF
TGCAGTGCTACCCGGACAGGGGGCCACGAGCAGTACTTC
>TRBV29-1|TRBJ2-3|few|NA
CSVGVAAITDTQYF
TGCAGCGTTGGGGTAGCGGCGATCACAGATACGCAGTATTTT
>TRBV5-1|TRBJ1-1|NA|NA
CASRPPGNTEAFF
TGCGCCAGCAGACCACCTGGTAACACTGAAGCTTTCTTT
>TRBV12-3/TRBV12-4|TRBJ2-3|few|NA
CASVPTTSTDTQYF
TGTGCCAGCGTCCCCACTACTAGCACAGATACGCAGTATTTT
>TRBV7-2|TRBJ1-6|NA|NA
CASNQGRSPLHF
TGTGCCAGCAACCAAGGCCGGTCACCCCTCCACTTT
>TRBV19|TRBJ1-1|NA|NA
CASSIRLGEAFF
TGTGCCAGTAGTATAAGGCTGGGGGAAGCTTTCTTT
>TRBV20-1|TRBJ1-1|few|NA
CSAPSVNTEAFF
TGCAGTGCCCCGAGCGTGAACACTGAAGCTTTCTTT
>TRBV5-1|TRBJ1-5|NA|NA
CASSPDGGDQPQHF
TGCGCCAGCAGCCCCGACGGGGGGGACCAGCCCCAGCATTTT
>TRBV18|TRBJ2-1|few|NA
CASSPLTYEQFF
TGTGCCAGCTCACCACTAACGTATGAGCAGTTCTTC